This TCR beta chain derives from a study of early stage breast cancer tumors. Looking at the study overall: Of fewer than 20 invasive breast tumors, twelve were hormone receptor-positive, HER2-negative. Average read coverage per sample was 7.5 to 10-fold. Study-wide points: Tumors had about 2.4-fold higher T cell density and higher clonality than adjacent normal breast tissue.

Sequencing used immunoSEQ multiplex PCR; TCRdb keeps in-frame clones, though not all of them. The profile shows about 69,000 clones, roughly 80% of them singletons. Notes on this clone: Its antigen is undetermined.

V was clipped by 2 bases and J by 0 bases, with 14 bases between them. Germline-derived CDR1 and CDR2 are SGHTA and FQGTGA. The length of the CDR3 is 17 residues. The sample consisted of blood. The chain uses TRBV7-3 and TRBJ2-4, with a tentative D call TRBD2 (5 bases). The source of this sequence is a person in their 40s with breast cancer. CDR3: CASSLGSQEVAKNIQYF. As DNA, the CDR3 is TGTGCCAGCAGCTTAGGATCCCAGGAGGTAGCCAAAAACATTCAGTACTTC.